Listed here are 30 T cell receptor beta chains from one sample, sequenced in a study of memory CD4+ T cells and cytomegalovirus serostatus (dated by TCRdb to 2018 to 2020). A FACSAria II was used to sort memory CD4+ T cells, defined as single viable CD3+CD4+CD8-CD45RO+ cells. The library was prepared using the immunoSEQ multiplex PCR assay. In TCRdb, the immuneACCESS table is reduced to in-frame sequences with V and J assigned. These tables do not hold every clone; where another copy was compared, an unresolved V gene accounts for under half, and the others remain unexplained. The sample contains under 55,000 clones, about four fifths of them found a single time. The ten largest clonotypes hold 1.1% to 1.5% of the sample. The sample consisted of memory CD4+ T cells from blood. The receptors come from an adult in good health and CMV-seropositive.

The chain is built from TRBV2 and TRBJ2-3; possible D gene TRBD1, 5 bases. The CDR3 sequence is 16 residues long. In germline, CDR1 is SNHLY, CDR2 FYNNEI. V was clipped by 6 bases and J by 2 bases, with 18 bases between them. In DNA, the CDR3 is TGTGCCAGCAGCGCCCAGGGATTGTCGTACACAGATACGCAGTATTTT. Translation gives CASSAQGLSYTDTQYF.

This chain joins TRBV7-9 and TRBJ1-2, with 7 positions matching TRBD1. The trim removed 4 bases at V and 6 bases at J, leaving 14 bases unmatched. The CDR3 covers 16 residues. Germline CDR1 and CDR2: SEHNR and FQNEAQ (reference sequence). DNA of the CDR3: TGTGCCAGCAGCTCGCCCGGGCACAGGGGAGTCAATGGCTACACCTTC. Its protein is CASSSPGHRGVNGYTF.

The table lists this clone with a few counts. The V and J genes are TRBV30 and TRBJ2-5; TRBD2 might be the D (7 bases). With 7 bases removed from V and 7 bases from J, the gap between germline ends came to 19 bases. Germline values: CDR1 GTSNPN, CDR2 SVGIG (reference sequence). This CDR3 is 13 amino acids long. CDR3 nucleotides: TGTGCCTCTATGGGTGGGGGGGCCAGGACCCAGTACTTC. It encodes CASMGGGARTQYF.

The chain joins TRBV27 to TRBJ1-1; D may be TRBD1 (6 bases). Trimming shortened V by 3 bases and J by 5 bases, and 22 bases separated the two germline ends. Germline CDR1 and CDR2: MNHEY and SMNVEV (reference sequence). CDR3 length equals 17 residues. The CDR3 sequence is CASSFFGGGGFRTEAFF. CDR3 nucleotide sequence: TGTGCCAGCAGTTTTTTTGGGGGCGGTGGTTTTAGGACTGAAGCTTTCTTT.

This clone occurred a few times. In nucleotides, the CDR3 is TGTGCCAGCAGTAAGCAGTCCTCTGGGGCCAACGTCCTGACTTTC. This gives the protein CASSKQSSGANVLTF. This chain uses TRBV6-4 with TRBJ2-6; no definite D call. Per germline, CDR1 MRHNA and CDR2 SNTAGT. CDR3 length: 15 residues. V was trimmed by 5 bases and J by 0 bases, leaving 8 bases between them.

The chain links TRBV15 to TRBJ1-1, with TRBD1 as a possible D gene (6 bases). V was pared by 0 bases and J by 1 base, with 9 bases between. This CDR3 has 15 amino acids. CDR1 and CDR2 from the germline V gene are LNHNV and YYDKDF (reference sequence). CDR3 nucleotide sequence: TGTGCCACCAGCAGAGATAAGGGGGAGAACACTGAAGCTTTCTTT. Protein: CATSRDKGENTEAFF.

This clone was found once. The CDR3, as DNA: TGTGCCAGCAGTTCCGGACTAGTCCGAGGGGAGTACTACAATGAGCAGTTCTTC. The encoded protein is CASSSGLVRGEYYNEQFF. The chain combines TRBV28 with TRBJ2-1, with 7 nucleotides matching TRBD2. The CDR3 is 18 amino acids. Germline V CDR1 and CDR2: MDHEN, SYDVKM. V lost 4 bases to trimming and J lost 3 bases; unmatched junction nucleotides: 15.

This clone was found once. The rearrangement links TRBV2 to TRBJ1-1, with a possible D match to TRBD1 (6 bases). With 7 bases removed from V and 2 bases from J, the gap between germline ends came to 17 bases. The V gene's germline CDR1 is SNHLY and CDR2 FYNNEI. This CDR3 is built from 15 residues. In DNA, the CDR3 is TGTGCCAGCAACCTACAGGGAGGGTTTAACACTGAAGCTTTCTTT. Translation gives CASNLQGGFNTEAFF.

The genes are TRBV28 and TRBJ1-2; the match to TRBD1 covers 8 bases. Germline V gene data show CDR1 as MDHEN and CDR2 as SYDVKM. This CDR3 comprises 13 residues. V gave up 6 bases and J gave up 8 bases; unmatched junction bases: 8. The CDR3 nucleotides are TGTGCCAGCAGGTTGGGCGGACAGGGAGGCTACACCTTC. Translation gives CASRLGGQGGYTF.

V is TRBV2 and J is TRBJ2-2, with D possibly matching TRBD1 (6 bases). V was pared by 7 bases and J by 4 bases, with 10 bases between. Germline CDR1 is SNHLY and CDR2 is FYNNEI. This CDR3 has 13 residues. The CDR3 DNA sequence: TGTGCCAGCAAAACAGGGTCCACCGGGGAGCTGTTTTTT. It encodes CASKTGSTGELFF.

This clone came up once. The V gene is TRBV9, the J gene TRBJ1-2, with 7 bases fitting TRBD1. The V gene's germline CDR1 is SGDLS and CDR2 YYNGEE. Trimming took 4 bases from V and 4 from J; bases not matched to a gene: 10. CDR3 length equals 15 residues. This CDR3 reads CASSLGQNPSYGYTF. CDR3 bases: TGTGCCAGCAGCCTGGGACAGAACCCCTCCTATGGCTACACCTTC.

The chain couples TRBV9 to TRBJ1-2; D is perhaps TRBD1 (6 bases). Trimming removed 3 bases from V and 1 base from J, with 19 bases in between. This CDR3 spans 17 amino acids. Germline V gives CDR1 SGDLS, CDR2 YYNGEE. Written as DNA, the CDR3 is TGTGCCAGCAGCGAGGGGGTTGCCGGGCGAGGTAACTATGGCTACACCTTC. It codes for CASSEGVAGRGNYGYTF.

Concerning this clone: The sample contains more than one DNA sequence encoding this CDR3. The chain combines TRBV5-1 with TRBJ1-3, with TRBD1 as a possible D gene (5 bases). V lost 0 bases, J lost 0 bases, and 10 bases lay in between. The CDR3 is 16 residues long. The germline gives CDR1 SGHRS, CDR2 YFSETQ. The CDR3 sequence: CASSLGWGSSGNTIYF. The CDR3 nucleotides are TGCGCCAGCAGCTTGGGGTGGGGGAGCTCTGGAAACACCATATATTTT.

This clone was seen a single time. This sequence joins TRBV7-2 and TRBJ2-3; a weak D match, TRBD2 (5 bases). The CDR3 loop spans 15 amino acids. Trimming shortened V by 3 bases and J by 2 bases, and 12 bases separated the two germline ends. From germline, CDR1 is SGHTA and CDR2 FQGNSA. CDR3 region: CASSFSEAVTDTQYF. The CDR3, as DNA: TGTGCCAGCAGCTTTTCAGAAGCGGTCACAGATACGCAGTATTTT.

The chain carries TRBV5-6 and TRBJ1-1, with D hard to call. CDR3 size: 14 residues. The germline V gene has CDR1 SGHDT and CDR2 YYEEEE. V shed 1 base and J shed 4 bases, with 11 bases lying between them. The CDR3: CASSLINVVTEAFF. The CDR3 DNA sequence: TGTGCCAGCAGCTTGATAAATGTAGTCACTGAAGCTTTCTTT. Full variable domain (remainder filled in from reference TRBV5-6 and TRBJ1-1): DAGVTQSPTHLIKTRGQQVTLRCSPKSGHDTVSWYQQALGQGPQFIFQYYEEEERQRGNFPDRFSGHQFPNYSSELNVNALLLGDSALYLCASSLINVVTEAFFGQGTRLTVV.

The chain has TRBV6-1 and TRBJ1-1; D gene uncertain. Between the trimmed V and J ends, which lost 9 bases and 5 bases, there was a span of 19 bases. Germline CDR1 MNHNS, CDR2 SASEGT. The CDR3 spans 14 residues. The chain's CDR3 is CASSITWEATEAFF. The DNA of the CDR3 is TGTGCCAGTTCCATCACGTGGGAGGCGACTGAAGCTTTCTTT.

The CDR3: CASNEGGVGTYNEQFF. The CDR3 region has the DNA TGTGCCAGCAACGAGGGGGGTGTTGGGACCTACAATGAGCAGTTCTTC. This chain uses TRBV2 with TRBJ2-1; D assignment may be TRBD1 or TRBD2 (6 bases each). CDR3 length: 16 amino acids. The V gene's germline CDR1 is SNHLY and CDR2 FYNNEI. The germline V and J ends were trimmed by 7 bases and 2 bases, with 18 bases remaining between them.

This clone was counted a single time. The chain links TRBV5-1 to TRBJ2-3, with 8 bases that match TRBD2. Germline CDR1 SGHRS, CDR2 YFSETQ. The CDR3 contains 15 residues. V shed 6 bases, J shed 2 bases, and the junction held 8 bases outside the gene matches. DNA for the CDR3: TGCGCCAGCAACGGCGTTAGCGGGACCACAGATACGCAGTATTTT. Amino acid sequence: CASNGVSGTTDTQYF.

The chain employs TRBV19 and TRBJ1-1; D is perhaps TRBD1 (5 bases). With 4 bases removed from V and 5 bases from J, the gap between germline ends came to 11 bases. CDR1 and CDR2 (germline): LNHDA, SQIVND (reference sequence). The CDR3 is made up of 13 amino acids. The CDR3 nucleotides are TGTGCCAGTAGTAAGGAGGGGATGACTGAAGCTTTCTTT. It yields the protein CASSKEGMTEAFF.

The rearrangement uses TRBV7-8 and TRBJ1-1; TRBD1 matches 8 bases. The germline V gene has CDR1 SGHVS and CDR2 FQNEAQ. The J segment lost 6 bases and the V segment lost 3 bases, leaving 0 bases of the junction unmatched. This CDR3 has 12 amino acids. In DNA, the CDR3 is TGTGCCAGCAGCTTGACAGGGGCTGAAGCTTTCTTT. It codes for CASSLTGAEAFF.

This chain links TRBV11-3 with TRBJ2-1; the match to TRBD2 covers 8 bases. CDR1 and CDR2 (germline): SGHNT, YENEEA. The CDR3 runs to 15 residues. Trimming cost V 2 bases and J 6 bases; bases outside gene matches: 6. CDR3 coding DNA: TGTGCCAGCAGCTTAACATCGAGCGGGGGCAATGAGCAGTTCTTC. This encodes CASSLTSSGGNEQFF.

The gene calls are TRBV5-1 and TRBJ1-1; D unclear. Germline V gene lookup returns CDR1 SGHRS and CDR2 YFSETQ. The CDR3 runs to 12 residues. V was pared by 4 bases and J by 10 bases, with 14 bases between. The CDR3 DNA reads TGCGCCAGCAGCCCGGGCGGGGAGCGAGCTTTCTTT. Amino acids: CASSPGGERAFF.

The chain combines TRBV28 with TRBJ2-1; 12 nucleotides align to TRBD2. Trimming removed 2 bases from V and 9 bases from J; junction bases left unmatched: 8. The CDR3 is made up of 16 amino acids. Germline V lookup: CDR1 MDHEN, CDR2 SYDVKM. CDR3 DNA: TGTGCCAGCAGTTTAGCCGGGACTAGCGGGCGAGCTGAGCAGTTCTTC. This codes for CASSLAGTSGRAEQFF.

In this sample, this clone turned up once. CDR3 sequence (DNA): TGTGCCAGCAGTCAACGCAGGGGGGCAGATACGCAGTATTTT. This sequence encodes CASSQRRGADTQYF. The V gene is TRBV6-5, the J gene TRBJ2-3; possible D gene TRBD1, 7 bases. Trimming cost V 5 bases and J 4 bases, with 13 bases left between them. CDR1 is MNHEY and CDR2 is SVGAGI in the germline V gene. The CDR3 extends over 14 amino acids.

This clone has a handful of counts. V and J are TRBV29-1 and TRBJ2-1; D tentatively reads TRBD1 or TRBD2 (5 bases each). The CDR3 is 12 amino acids. V lost 5 bases and J 5 bases, leaving 10 bases between the germline ends. Germline V gives CDR1 SQVTM, CDR2 ANQGSEA. The CDR3 here is CSVLWGNNEQFF. The DNA of the CDR3 is TGCAGCGTTCTGTGGGGGAACAATGAGCAGTTCTTC.

The chain recombines TRBV6-7 with TRBJ1-4; D is unresolved. TRBV6-7 is flagged as an ORF with uncertain function. Trimming stripped 5 bases from V and 3 bases from J, with 13 bases between. The CDR3 has 15 amino acids. The DNA of the CDR3 is TGTGCCAGCAGTCTGAGACCTGACCCTAATGAAAAACTGTTTTTT. It translates to CASSLRPDPNEKLFF.

This clone was picked up one time. The rearrangement joins TRBV10-1 to TRBJ2-1; TRBD1 aligns across 9 bases. Looked up from germline, CDR1 is WNHNN and CDR2 is SYGVQD (reference sequence). The CDR3 spans 16 residues. The V and J ends lost 6 bases and 7 bases, in that order; junction bases with no gene match: 13. CDR3 loop: CASSTFHGTGSNEQFF. CDR3 sequence (DNA): TGCGCCAGCAGCACCTTCCACGGGACAGGGTCTAATGAGCAGTTCTTC.

This chain links TRBV27 with TRBJ1-6; 11 positions match TRBD1. This CDR3 contains 17 residues. J was trimmed by 9 bases and V by 5 bases; bases with no gene match: 12. Germline assignment: CDR1 MNHEY and CDR2 SMNVEV (reference sequence). CDR3 sequence (DNA): TGTGCCAGCAGTCTCCGGACAGGGGGCCTTTTTATTTCACCCCTCCACTTT. Its translation: CASSLRTGGLFISPLHF.

This clone was picked up a small number of times. V usage is TRBV30 and J usage is TRBJ1-1; D not resolved. The V end was cut by 1 base, the J end by 10 bases, with 7 bases between. CDR1 GTSNPN and CDR2 SVGIG come from the germline V gene (reference sequence). This CDR3 has 10 residues. CDR3 in DNA: TGTGCCTGGAGTGATCGAGGAGCTTTCTTT. The encoded protein is CAWSDRGAFF.

The chain uses TRBV6-6 and TRBJ2-3; D is ambiguous. The CDR3 loop spans 12 amino acids. V dropped 6 bases and J dropped 0 bases, with 4 bases sitting between them. CDR1 and CDR2 (germline): MNHNY, SVGAGI (reference sequence). The CDR3 DNA reads TGTGCCAGCAGGGGGAGCACAGATACGCAGTATTTT. It translates to CASRGSTDTQYF.